This T cell receptor beta chain was found in a study of cytomegalovirus exposure and HLA in healthy donors. General observations from the study: About 87% or about 30% of the time was how often most TCR beta V segments were productive, according to an earlier analysis.

Donors were nominally healthy when sampled, though unrecorded immune exposures were likely. This clone was seen just once. The antigen remains unidentified. Amplification used 60 Vbeta primers and 13 Jbeta primers. Libraries were prepared by immunoSEQ multiplex PCR; TCRdb keeps only in-frame clonotypes and omits some of them. The sample lists more than 95,000 clones, roughly 74% occurring once. The length of the CDR3 is 15 residues. Trimming took 5 bases from V and 7 from J, leaving 15 bases between them. CDR1 and CDR2 (germline): SGHAT, FQNNGV. This clonotype was obtained from a middle-aged man in good health and CMV-seronegative. The chain uses TRBV11-2 and TRBJ1-6, with D unclear. Sequenced material: PBMCs. CDR3 loop: CASSPILPGNSPLHF. Written as DNA, the CDR3 is TGTGCCAGCAGCCCAATTCTTCCGGGGAATTCACCCCTCCACTTT.